Detailed here is one T cell receptor (beta chain). What it binds is not known. These data are taken from a study of OX40 agonist ivuxolimab in advanced cancers. Overall study context: In three patients, partial responses were observed, one with hepatocellular carcinoma and two with cutaneous melanoma. Findings and limits, study-wide: The investigators did not determine what antigen specificity the expanded peripheral T cells had.

Generated by immunoSEQ multiplex PCR, the TCRdb table keeps only in-frame clones and is missing some. Of more than 30,000 clones listed, about 85% are singletons. Looked up from germline, CDR1 is SGHVS and CDR2 is FNYEAQ. The length of the CDR3 is 11 residues. V was trimmed by 8 bases and J by 1 base, leaving 5 bases between them. The receptor was derived from an adult with an advanced solid tumor such as melanoma, head and neck, liver or kidney cancer. This material consisted of CD4+ or CD8+ T cells sorted from blood, taken in a trial of the OX40 agonist ivuxolimab. The rearrangement uses TRBV7-6 and TRBJ2-5; D remains unclear. This chain's CDR3 is CASSFQETQYF. Written as DNA, the CDR3 is TGTGCCAGCTCCTTCCAAGAGACCCAGTACTTC.